This T cell receptor beta chain was captured in a study of shared clonotypes between healthy human individuals. Study details: The plates for each donor numbered three CD4 naive, three CD4 memory, two CD8 naive and one CD8 memory. Study-level findings and limits: Clonotypes that were shared across a handful of donors made up around 5% of naive CD4 clonotypes. Lower generation probabilities were found for non-shared clonotypes than for those shared by all four donors.

Details on this clone: Its matching antigen is unknown.

The genomic DNA of each subset was split evenly across several immunoSEQ plates. Method: immunoSEQ multiplex PCR; TCRdb's copy keeps in-frame clones and lacks some. The top ten clones hold 24% of a sample with around 700,000 clones, roughly 94% of them seen once. This CDR3 comprises 14 residues. The trim removed 4 bases at V and 8 bases at J, leaving 5 bases unmatched. The germline V gene encodes CDR1 SGHRS and CDR2 YFSETQ. Terminally differentiated effector memory CD45RA+ cells were excluded by CCR7 positive selection of CD45RO-negative cells. Sequences were obtained from naive CD8+ T cells sorted from blood. The chain is built from TRBV5-1 and TRBJ2-1, with 11 bases aligning to TRBD2. The origin of this receptor is a man aged 25 to 40 in good health. The CDR3 sequence is CASSIAGGWDEQFF. DNA for the CDR3: TGCGCCAGCAGCATAGCGGGAGGGTGGGATGAGCAGTTCTTC.